The rows below give T cell receptor beta chains drawn from one sample of a study of cytomegalovirus exposure and HLA in healthy donors. Sequencing used immunoSEQ multiplex PCR; TCRdb keeps in-frame clones, though not all of them. The data contain about 59,000 clones, around 83% of them singletons. Sequenced input: PBMCs. The receptors stem from a human donor in good health. The CDR3 runs from the conserved cysteine through the conserved F or W. The D gene is left open where the match is weak. Part of the rows lack a size; the others show once, few, many or a class for expanded clones.

cdr3_aa	cdr3_nt	v_call	j_call	d_call	clone_size
CASGGQTNEKLFF	TGTGCCAGTGGCGGACAGACTAATGAAAAACTGTTTTTT	TRBV19	TRBJ1-4	.	.
CASSSAPGTGNQPQHF	TGTGCCAGCAGCTCTGCCCCCGGGACAGGGAATCAGCCCCAGCATTTT	TRBV7-2	TRBJ1-5	TRBD1	.
CASSEGRYQETQYF	TGTGCCAGCAGTGAAGGCAGGTACCAAGAGACCCAGTACTTC	TRBV2	TRBJ2-5	.	few
CASSEMAGEKTQYF	TGTGCCAGCAGTGAAATGGCGGGGGAAAAGACCCAGTACTTC	TRBV2	TRBJ2-5	TRBD2	.
CASSVDRTRTYEQYF	TGTGCCAGCAGCGTTGATCGGACAAGGACCTACGAGCAGTACTTC	TRBV9	TRBJ2-7	.	.
CASSFVPGQGGNEQFF	TGTGCCAGCAGCTTCGTACCGGGACAGGGTGGCAATGAGCAGTTCTTC	TRBV7-9	TRBJ2-1	TRBD1	.
CASSLGSRVGYEQYF	TGTGCCAGCAGCTTAGGGTCGAGGGTCGGGTACGAGCAGTACTTC	TRBV7-2	TRBJ2-7	.	.
CSVAPGTGYGYTF	TGCAGCGTTGCCCCCGGGACAGGGTATGGCTACACCTTC	TRBV29-1	TRBJ1-2	TRBD1	.
CASSVGQSPLHF	TGTGCCAGCAGCGTAGGACAATCACCCCTCCACTTT	TRBV9	TRBJ1-6	.	once
CASKPITSGSYTDTQYF	TGCGCCAGCAAACCTATTACTAGCGGGAGTTACACAGATACGCAGTATTTT	TRBV5-1	TRBJ2-3	TRBD2	.
CASSGDMGQRNTIYF	TGTGCCAGCAGTGGTGATATGGGACAACGAAACACCATATATTTT	TRBV2	TRBJ1-3	.	.
CASSWDRVSETQYF	TGTGCCAGCAGTTGGGACAGGGTGTCAGAGACCCAGTACTTC	TRBV27	TRBJ2-5	TRBD1	.
CSSGGTDGYEQYF	TGTTCCAGCGGCGGGACAGATGGCTACGAGCAGTACTTC	TRBV7-9	TRBJ2-7	.	few
CASSLAPGLQETQYF	TGTGCCAGCAGTTTGGCACCAGGGTTACAAGAGACCCAGTACTTC	TRBV28	TRBJ2-5	.	.
CASSWGGGSTDTQYF	TGTGCCAGCAGCTGGGGCGGGGGGAGCACAGATACGCAGTATTTT	TRBV7-2	TRBJ2-3	TRBD2	.
CASKGQGAYEQYF	TGTGCCAGCAAGGGACAGGGAGCCTACGAGCAGTACTTC	TRBV27	TRBJ2-7	TRBD1	.
CASSPTDRDYQPQHF	TGTGCCAGCTCACCCACAGACAGGGACTATCAGCCCCAGCATTTT	TRBV18	TRBJ1-5	TRBD1	.
CASGLAGRTGELFF	TGTGCCAGCGGACTAGCGGGACGAACCGGGGAGCTGTTTTTT	TRBV28	TRBJ2-2	TRBD2	once
CASSLIGRGQETQYF	TGTGCCAGCTCACTAATAGGGCGGGGGCAAGAGACCCAGTACTTC	TRBV18	TRBJ2-5	TRBD2	.
CASRGTPTYEQYF	TGTGCCAGCAGGGGGACACCTACATACGAGCAGTACTTC	TRBV28	TRBJ2-7	.	.
CASSLLQGIYEQYF	TGTGCCAGCAGCTTATTACAGGGAATCTACGAGCAGTACTTC	TRBV7-9	TRBJ2-7	.	.
CASSFLDGRYEQYF	TGTGCCAGTAGTTTCCTGGACGGGAGGTACGAGCAGTACTTC	TRBV19	TRBJ2-7	TRBD2	.
CASSLERLAGVEQFF	TGTGCCAGCAGCTTAGAGAGACTAGCGGGAGTTGAGCAGTTCTTC	TRBV7-2	TRBJ2-1	TRBD2	.
CASSIDLGEKLFF	TGTGCCAGCAGCATCGATCTCGGGGAAAAACTGTTTTTT	TRBV27	TRBJ1-4	.	.
CASSFSLNRAGELFF	TGTGCCAGCAGCTTCTCCCTCAACCGGGCCGGGGAGCTGTTTTTT	TRBV7-9	TRBJ2-2	.	.
CSVGSGSSYEQYF	TGCAGCGTTGGGAGTGGAAGCTCCTACGAGCAGTACTTC	TRBV29-1	TRBJ2-7	.	.
CASSSLAGGTDTQYF	TGTGCCAGCAGTTCACTAGCGGGGGGGACAGATACGCAGTATTTT	TRBV6-5	TRBJ2-3	TRBD2	.
CASSRDRASNQPQHF	TGTGCCAGCAGCCGTGACAGGGCTAGCAATCAGCCCCAGCATTTT	TRBV4-2	TRBJ1-5	TRBD1	.
CASSEASTGASYEQYF	TGTGCCAGCAGTGAAGCCTCAACAGGGGCATCCTACGAGCAGTACTTC	TRBV6-1	TRBJ2-7	TRBD1	.
CASSMRPDRDGYTF	TGTGCCAGTAGTATGCGGCCAGATAGAGATGGCTACACCTTC	TRBV19	TRBJ1-2	.	.
CASSQGGTGELFF	TGTGCCAGTAGTCAAGGGGGCACCGGGGAGCTGTTTTTT	TRBV19	TRBJ2-2	.	.
CASSLNGAQETQYF	TGCGCCAGCAGCTTGAATGGAGCACAAGAGACCCAGTACTTC	TRBV5-1	TRBJ2-5	.	.
CASSSTGGSGGETQYF	TGCGCCAGCAGCTCGACAGGGGGATCGGGGGGCGAGACCCAGTACTTC	TRBV5-1	TRBJ2-5	TRBD1	.
CASSVGTSGSSGANVLTF	TGTGCCAGCAGCGTAGGGACTAGCGGGAGTTCTGGGGCCAACGTCCTGACTTTC	TRBV9	TRBJ2-6	TRBD2	few
CASSLAGLNIQYF	TGTGCCAGCAGCTTGGCGGGCCTAAACATTCAGTACTTC	TRBV7-2	TRBJ2-4	.	.
CASSPSRDRGSYEQYF	TGTGCCAGCAGCCCAAGTAGGGACAGGGGTTCCTACGAGCAGTACTTC	TRBV13	TRBJ2-7	TRBD1	.
CASSVMGQGAETQYF	TGTGCCAGCAGCGTAATGGGACAGGGGGCGGAGACCCAGTACTTC	TRBV9	TRBJ2-5	TRBD1	.
CASSQDLTWTGQETQYF	TGCGCCAGCAGCCAAGACCTAACGTGGACAGGGCAAGAGACCCAGTACTTC	TRBV4-3	TRBJ2-5	TRBD1	.
CASKAGRGVTYEQYF	TGTGCCAGCAAGGCGGGACGCGGGGTCACCTACGAGCAGTACTTC	TRBV14	TRBJ2-7	.	.
CASKGGRSSYNEQFF	TGTGCCAGCAAAGGAGGAAGGAGCTCCTACAATGAGCAGTTCTTC	TRBV6-1	TRBJ2-1	.	.
CASSGRTGEFGEAFF	TGTGCCAGCAGTGGACGGACAGGGGAGTTTGGTGAAGCTTTCTTT	TRBV6-5	TRBJ1-1	TRBD1	.
CASSYLAGAAGGYTF	TGTGCCAGCAGTTACCTGGCAGGCGCAGCTGGTGGCTACACCTTC	TRBV6-5	TRBJ1-2	.	.
CASSLGQVTEAFF	TGTGCCAGCAGCTTGGGACAGGTTACTGAAGCTTTCTTT	TRBV5-6	TRBJ1-1	.	.
CASSTGGGIGETQYF	TGCGCCAGCAGCACGGGCGGAGGTATAGGGGAGACCCAGTACTTC	TRBV5-1	TRBJ2-5	.	.
CASSQSGPRSYGYTF	TGCGCCAGCAGCCAAAGCGGGCCTAGGAGCTATGGCTACACCTTC	TRBV4-1	TRBJ1-2	.	.
CASSQDRFTGANYEQYF	TGCGCCAGCAGCCAAGATAGGTTCACAGGGGCGAACTACGAGCAGTACTTC	TRBV4-1	TRBJ2-7	TRBD1	.
CASSYRGGVEETQYF	TGTGCCAGCAGTTACCGCGGGGGGGTCGAAGAGACCCAGTACTTC	TRBV6-6	TRBJ2-5	TRBD2	.
CASSRTENQPQHF	TGTGCCAGCTCACGGACAGAAAATCAGCCCCAGCATTTT	TRBV18	TRBJ1-5	.	.
CASSQGSNTEAFF	TGTGCCAGCTCACAGGGGTCGAACACTGAAGCTTTCTTT	TRBV18	TRBJ1-1	.	.
CASSLEGNTDTQYF	TGTGCCAGCAGCTTAGAGGGGAACACAGATACGCAGTATTTT	TRBV7-2	TRBJ2-3	.	.
CVQFGSSYNEQFF	TGTGTACAATTCGGGAGCTCCTACAATGAGCAGTTCTTC	TRBV7-7	TRBJ2-1	.	.